This T cell receptor beta chain appears in the sequencing data of a study of blood T cell repertoires in COVID-19. Whole-study context: Samples representing acute and convalescent COVID-19 were sourced from the United States, Italy and Spain. The cDNA or gDNA used as material had been derived from T cells, B-cell-depleted T cells, or PBMCs.

This clone occurred a few times. In the source study's methods: Estimates of nucleated cell counts were drawn from the amplification of reference gene primers. Only in-frame clones appear in the TCRdb table, and some are missing; sequencing was by immunoSEQ multiplex PCR. The V and J calls and clone size come from that table; D and trimming were worked out from the DNA. The sample has around 99,000 clones; about 80% are singletons. CDR1 MNHEY and CDR2 SVGAGI come from the germline V gene. Trimming cost V 6 bases and J 0 bases, with 12 bases left between them. The CDR3 totals 15 residues. J is TRBJ1-5 and V is TRBV6-5; TRBD1 is a possible D gene (5 bases). Material for sequencing was peripheral blood. This clonotype was sampled from a man aged 65 to 79 with acute or convalescent COVID-19. The CDR3 sequence: CASRPVGGSNQPQHF. CDR3 DNA sequence: TGTGCCAGCAGGCCCGTGGGGGGTAGCAATCAGCCCCAGCATTTT.